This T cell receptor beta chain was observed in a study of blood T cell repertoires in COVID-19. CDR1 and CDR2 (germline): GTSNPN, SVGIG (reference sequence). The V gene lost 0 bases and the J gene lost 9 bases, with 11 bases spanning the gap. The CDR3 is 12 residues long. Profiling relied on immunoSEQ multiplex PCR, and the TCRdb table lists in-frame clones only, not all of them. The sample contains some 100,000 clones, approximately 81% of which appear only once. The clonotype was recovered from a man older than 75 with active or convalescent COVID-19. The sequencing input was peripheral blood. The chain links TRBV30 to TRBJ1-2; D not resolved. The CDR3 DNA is TGTGCCTGGAGTGTCACAGCGGCCAGCTACACCTTC. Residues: CAWSVTAASYTF.